Listed below are T cell receptor beta chains from one sample, sequenced in a study of human T cells and chemical hapten exposure. TCRdb recomputed calls from the RACE reads with MiXCR, one row per CDR3 protein. The sample includes 240,000 or so distinct CDR3 sequences, 8.6% of them seen just once. The sequencing here drew on whole blood, taken in connection with sensitization to the hapten diphenylcyclopropenone (DPC). The receptor set was obtained from a woman between 35 and 50 years old with alopecia areata. Some clones in this sample may be carry-over from other donors' samples. CDR3s include the opening cysteine and the closing phenylalanine or tryptophan. D genes are given only for firm matches. The size field is filled for only some rows; it gives once, few, many or a size class.

>TRBD2|TRBJ2-1|TRBV5-8|NA
TGTGCCAGCAGCCTGACCCTAGCGGGAGGGTCCTACAATGAGCAGTTCTTC
CASSLTLAGGSYNEQFF
>NA|TRBJ2-5|TRBV18|few
TGTGCCAGCTCACCCCCAGGGACGAGAGAGACCCAGTACTTC
CASSPPGTRETQYF
>NA|TRBJ1-2|TRBV7-7|few
TGTGCTAGCAGCTTAGAGGGTTTTCACTATGGCTACACCTTC
CASSLEGFHYGYTF
>NA|TRBJ2-5|TRBV5-4|many
TGTGCCAGCAGCTCTGTAAAAGAGACCCAGTACTTC
CASSSVKETQYF
>NA|TRBJ2-1|TRBV7-3|NA
TGTGCCAGCAGCAGTACTAGTGGAGTGCAGTTCTTC
CASSSTSGVQFF
>NA|TRBJ1-2|TRBV12-3/TRBV12-4|few
TGTGCCAGCAGTTTGGGAGAAGAGGATGGCTACACCTTC
CASSLGEEDGYTF
>NA|TRBJ1-4|TRBV28|many
TGTGCCAGCAGTTTATTGGGGGGGAAGACAGAAAAACTGTTTTTT
CASSLLGGKTEKLFF
>TRBD2|TRBJ2-1|TRBV29-1|few
TGCAGCGACCCCCGGCTAGCGGGAGGGCGGAATGAGCAGTTCTTC
CSDPRLAGGRNEQFF
>NA|TRBJ2-7|TRBV28|NA
TGTGCCAGCAGTTCGGTCCGGGAGGAGCAGTACTTC
CASSSVREEQYF
>NA|TRBJ1-6|TRBV3-1|NA
TGTGCCAGCAGCCAAGATGGGGATTCACCCCTCCACTTT
CASSQDGDSPLHF
>TRBD2|TRBJ2-3|TRBV5-1|few
TGCGCCAGCAGCTTGAGCGGGAGGAGCACAGATACGCAGTATTTT
CASSLSGRSTDTQYF
>TRBD2|TRBJ2-1|TRBV11-2|NA
TGTGCCAGCAGCGGGGGACTATCCTACAATGAGCAGTTCTTC
CASSGGLSYNEQFF
>NA|TRBJ1-3|TRBV7-9|few
TGTGCCAGCAGCTTGACAGACCTTAGCTCTGGAAACACCATATATTTT
CASSLTDLSSGNTIYF
>TRBD2|TRBJ2-1|TRBV7-8|NA
TGTGCCAGCAGCACCCTTGCGGGAGCCTCCTACAATGAGCAGTTCTTC
CASSTLAGASYNEQFF
>TRBD2|TRBJ2-6|TRBV15|few
TGTGCCACCAGCCCTCGCGGGGGGCCTGGGGCCAACGTCCTGACTTTC
CATSPRGGPGANVLTF
>NA|TRBJ2-7|TRBV28|many
TGTGCCAGCAGTTCGGGGCTATCCTACGAGCAGTACTTC
CASSSGLSYEQYF
>TRBD2|TRBJ2-7|TRBV7-9|NA
TGTGCCAGCAGCTTACTGGGCGGGAGGGCTGATGAGCAGTACTTC
CASSLLGGRADEQYF
>NA|TRBJ2-2|TRBV5-4|NA
TGTGCCAGCAGCCAGACCGCTGGGGGCGGGAGATACGGCGGGGAGCTGTTTTTT
CASSQTAGGGRYGGELFF
>TRBD1|TRBJ2-6|TRBV6-5|few
TGTGCCAGCAGGCCGGGACAGGCCCACTCTGGGGCCAACGTCCTGACTTTC
CASRPGQAHSGANVLTF
>NA|TRBJ1-2|TRBV7-2|few
TGTGCCAGCAGCTTAGCGGTTCTCGATGGCTACACCTTC
CASSLAVLDGYTF
>NA|TRBJ2-7|TRBV29-1|NA
TGCAGCGTTGACGGGAGTGCCTACGAGCAGTACTTC
CSVDGSAYEQYF
>TRBD2|TRBJ2-2|TRBV20-1|few
TGCAGTGCTAGAGTAGCGGGAGGTCCCACCGGGGAGCTGTTTTTT
CSARVAGGPTGELFF